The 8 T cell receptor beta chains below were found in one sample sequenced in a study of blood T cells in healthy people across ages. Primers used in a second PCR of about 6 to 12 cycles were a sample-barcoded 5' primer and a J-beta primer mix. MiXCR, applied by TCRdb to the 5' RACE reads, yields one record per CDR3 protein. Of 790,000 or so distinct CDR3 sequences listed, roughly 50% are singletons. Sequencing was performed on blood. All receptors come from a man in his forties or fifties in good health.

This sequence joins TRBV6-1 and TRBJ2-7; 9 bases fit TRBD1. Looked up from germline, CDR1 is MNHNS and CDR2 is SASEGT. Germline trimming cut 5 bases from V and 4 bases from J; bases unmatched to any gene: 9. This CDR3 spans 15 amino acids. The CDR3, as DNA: TGTGCCAGCAGTCCGCAACAGGGGGCGCGGTACGAGCAGTACTTC. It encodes CASSPQQGARYEQYF.

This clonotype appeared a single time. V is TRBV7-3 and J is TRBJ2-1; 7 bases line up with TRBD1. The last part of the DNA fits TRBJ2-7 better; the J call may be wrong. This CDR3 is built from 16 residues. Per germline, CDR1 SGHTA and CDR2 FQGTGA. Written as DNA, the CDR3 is TGTGCCAGCAGCTTATTACAGGGGAGCTCCTATAATGAGCAGTACTTC. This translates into CASSLLQGSSYNEQYF.

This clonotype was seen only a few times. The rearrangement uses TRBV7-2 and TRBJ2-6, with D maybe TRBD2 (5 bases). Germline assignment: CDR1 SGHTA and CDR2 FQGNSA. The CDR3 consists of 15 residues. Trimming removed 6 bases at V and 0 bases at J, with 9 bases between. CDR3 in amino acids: CASRPRASGANVLTF. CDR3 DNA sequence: TGTGCCAGCAGACCGCGGGCCTCTGGGGCCAACGTCCTGACTTTC.

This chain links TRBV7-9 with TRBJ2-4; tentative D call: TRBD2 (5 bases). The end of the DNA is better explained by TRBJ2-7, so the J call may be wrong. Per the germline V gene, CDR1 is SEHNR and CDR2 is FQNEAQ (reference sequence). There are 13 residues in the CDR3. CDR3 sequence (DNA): TGTGCCAGCAGCTTAAACAGCGGCTGCGAGCAGTACTTC. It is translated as CASSLNSGCEQYF.

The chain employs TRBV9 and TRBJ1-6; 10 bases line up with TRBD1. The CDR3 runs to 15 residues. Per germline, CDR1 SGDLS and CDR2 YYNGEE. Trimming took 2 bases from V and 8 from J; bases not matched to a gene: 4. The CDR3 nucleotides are TGTGCCAGCAGCGTGAAGGGGACAGGGGATTCACCCCTCCACTTT. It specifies CASSVKGTGDSPLHF.

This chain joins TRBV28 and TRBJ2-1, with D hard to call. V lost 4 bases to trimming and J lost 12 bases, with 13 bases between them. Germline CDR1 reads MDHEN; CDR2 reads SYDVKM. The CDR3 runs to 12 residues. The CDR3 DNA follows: TGTGCCAGCAGTTCAAGCCGGTGGGGGCAGTTCTTC. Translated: CASSSSRWGQFF.

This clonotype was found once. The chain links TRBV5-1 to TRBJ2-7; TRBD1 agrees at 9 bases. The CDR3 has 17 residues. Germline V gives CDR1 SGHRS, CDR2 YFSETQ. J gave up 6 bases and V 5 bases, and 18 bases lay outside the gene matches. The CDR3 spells CASREGLGQGVPGEQYF. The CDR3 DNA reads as TGCGCCAGCAGGGAAGGTCTGGGACAGGGAGTTCCTGGCGAGCAGTACTTC.

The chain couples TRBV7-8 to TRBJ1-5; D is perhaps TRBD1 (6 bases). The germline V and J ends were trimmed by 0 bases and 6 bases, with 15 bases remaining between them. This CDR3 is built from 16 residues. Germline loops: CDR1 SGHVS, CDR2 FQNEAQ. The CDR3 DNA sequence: TGTGCCAGCAGCTTAGCGCATGGGGGCCGGGGTCAGCCCCAGCATTTT. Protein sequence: CASSLAHGGRGQPQHF.